This entry lists 10 T cell receptor beta chains sequenced from one sample in a study of T cells in Graves' hyperthyroidism and ophthalmopathy. The TCR beta CDR3 regions underwent amplification using RNA transcripts as the source. RT-PCR in the first round (using the HTBI primer set) targeted the TCR CDR3. TCRdb independently ran MiXCR on the multiplex PCR reads; one entry per CDR3 protein. The sample lists 650,000 to 850,000 distinct CDR3 sequences, about 19% occurring once. The specimen sequenced was blood. Source of these receptors: a woman in her 50s with Graves' hyperthyroidism that later progressed to Graves' ophthalmopathy.

With respect to this clonotype: Because the CDR3 is missing its conserved closing phenylalanine or tryptophan, this is likely a read error. This chain links TRBV20-1 with TRBJ1-6; D gene uncertain. Deletions cut 6 bases from V and 3 bases from J, with 15 bases between. The CDR3 length is 15 residues. Germline V CDR1 and CDR2: DFQATT, SNEGSKA (reference sequence). The CDR3 DNA is TGCAGTGCCGAAAAGGGTTCAGACTATAATTCACCCCTCCACATT. This sequence encodes CSAEKGSDYNSPLHI.

On this clonotype itself: An end of the junction differs from the germline gene, which may be a read error. V gene TRBV12-3 or TRBV12-4 combines with J gene TRBJ2-7, with D tentatively TRBD2 (6 bases). The CDR3 is 15 residues long. CDR3 loop: CASSPTGTGSYKQYF. The CDR3 DNA sequence: TGTGCCAGCAGCCCCACTGGGACTGGCTCCTACAAGCAGTACTTC.

CDR3 DNA: TGCGCCAGCAGGGACGGCACTATATCGAACACCGGGGAGCTGTTTTTT. Protein: CASRDGTISNTGELFF. V gene TRBV5-1 combines with J gene TRBJ2-2, with no clear D. Germline assignment: CDR1 SGHRS and CDR2 YFSETQ. V was pared by 5 bases and J by 0 bases, with 14 bases between. The CDR3 loop spans 16 amino acids.

The V and J genes are TRBV6-2 or TRBV6-3 and TRBJ1-2, with 7 bases lining up with TRBD1. CDR1 is MNHEY, CDR2 SVGEGT, per germline. The CDR3 runs 12 residues. V shed 7 bases, J shed 8 bases, and the junction held 7 bases outside the gene matches. CDR3 sequence: CASTRGAWGYTF. As DNA, the CDR3 is TGTGCCAGCACCAGGGGGGCGTGGGGCTACACCTTC.

This clonotype has at least ten counts. This chain connects TRBV12-3 or TRBV12-4 to TRBJ2-3; TRBD2 agrees at 9 bases. CDR3 size: 16 residues. V lost 3 bases, J lost 1 base, and 5 bases stayed unmatched. The CDR3 is CASSLVTSGGTDTQYF. For the CDR3, the DNA is TGTGCCAGCAGTTTGGTGACTAGCGGAGGCACAGATACGCAGTATTTT.

In its sample, this clonotype was seen a few times. This chain links TRBV30 with TRBJ1-2; TRBD1 might be the D (6 bases). Per the germline V gene, CDR1 is GTSNPN and CDR2 is SVGIG (reference sequence). The CDR3 is 11 residues long. The CDR3 sequence is CVGVWGLGYTF. CDR3 sequence (DNA): TGTGTCGGGGTGTGGGGGCTTGGCTACACCTTC.

Comments on this clonotype: This may be a read error: a much more frequent sequence differs by one nucleotide. V is TRBV5-1 and J is TRBJ2-7; D is tentatively TRBD1 or TRBD2 (5 bases each). Trimming took off 0 bases at V and 5 bases at J, with 9 bases between the two ends. The CDR3 is made up of 13 amino acids. Germline loops: CDR1 SGHRS, CDR2 YFSETQ. CDR3 in DNA: TGCGCCAGCAGCTTGGGGGACCTGCACGAGCAGTACTTC. Protein sequence: CASSLGDLHEQYF.

This clonotype was observed a handful of times. CDR3 sequence reads: CASSLGTVYSNQPQHF. CDR3 bases: TGTGCCAGCAGCTTAGGGACGGTTTATAGCAATCAGCCCCAGCATTTT. This chain joins TRBV5-6 and TRBJ1-5, with D perhaps TRBD1 (5 bases). Germline lookup yields CDR1 SGHDT and CDR2 YYEEEE. The CDR3 extends over 16 amino acids. Between the trimmed V and J ends, which lost 2 bases and 0 bases, there was a span of 12 bases.

This clonotype has a single count. The chain recombines TRBV5-6 with TRBJ2-3, with 11 bases identical to TRBD1. The CDR3 totals 17 residues. Germline CDR1 is SGHDT and CDR2 is YYEEEE. V lost 3 bases, J lost 0 bases, and 6 bases stayed unmatched. The DNA for the CDR3 is TGTGCCAGCAGCTCGCCGGGACAGGGGGAGAGCACAGATACGCAGTATTTT. Amino acids: CASSSPGQGESTDTQYF.

This rearrangement joins TRBV28 to TRBJ2-1; weak D call: TRBD2 (9 bases). Germline CDR1 and CDR2: MDHEN and SYDVKM. The CDR3 consists of 16 residues. Trimming removed 7 bases from V and 9 bases from J, with 25 bases in between. CDR3 region: CASTSGGGGALGEQFF. CDR3 DNA sequence: TGTGCCAGCACCTCAGGGGGCGGGGGGGCATTAGGTGAGCAGTTCTTC.